Sequencing of this TCR beta chain was carried out in a study of T cells after yellow fever vaccination. Overall study context: Each low-cell-number fraction was prepared by means of SMART-Seq v4 Ultra Low Input.

In germline, CDR1 is MDHEN, CDR2 SYDVKM. CDR3 length: 15 amino acids. Unmatched junction bases numbered 10, after V lost 8 bases and J lost 1 base. The study made its TCR cDNA through 5'RACE template switching. That step introduced a universal primer site along with UMIs. TCRdb fed the 5' RACE reads into MiXCR, producing one record per CDR3 protein. Of about 220,000 distinct CDR3 sequences in the sample, 3.2% are singletons; the top ten hold roughly 3.2%. This clonotype has a count of ten or more. The TCR was taken from a man younger than 35 who received the YFV17D yellow fever vaccine. The chain is built from TRBV28 and TRBJ1-1; 7 nucleotides align to TRBD1. The input for sequencing was CD4+ T cells sorted from PBMCs, taken 10 days after the yellow fever booster vaccination. As DNA, the CDR3 is TGTGCCAGCCAAACGGAGGGGGCCTCGAACACTGAAGCTTTCTTT. It translates to CASQTEGASNTEAFF.